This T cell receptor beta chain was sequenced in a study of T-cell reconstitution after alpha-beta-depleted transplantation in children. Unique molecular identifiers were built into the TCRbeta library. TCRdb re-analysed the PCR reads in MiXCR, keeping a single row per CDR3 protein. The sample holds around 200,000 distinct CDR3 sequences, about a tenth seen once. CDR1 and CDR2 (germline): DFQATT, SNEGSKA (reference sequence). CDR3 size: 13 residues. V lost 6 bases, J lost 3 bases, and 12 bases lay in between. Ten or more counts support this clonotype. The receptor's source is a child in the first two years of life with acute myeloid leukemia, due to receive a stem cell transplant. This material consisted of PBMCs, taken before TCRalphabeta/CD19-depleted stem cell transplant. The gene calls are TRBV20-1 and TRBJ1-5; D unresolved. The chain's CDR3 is CSAHRGPNQPQHF. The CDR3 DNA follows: TGCAGTGCGCACCGTGGACCCAATCAGCCCCAGCATTTT.